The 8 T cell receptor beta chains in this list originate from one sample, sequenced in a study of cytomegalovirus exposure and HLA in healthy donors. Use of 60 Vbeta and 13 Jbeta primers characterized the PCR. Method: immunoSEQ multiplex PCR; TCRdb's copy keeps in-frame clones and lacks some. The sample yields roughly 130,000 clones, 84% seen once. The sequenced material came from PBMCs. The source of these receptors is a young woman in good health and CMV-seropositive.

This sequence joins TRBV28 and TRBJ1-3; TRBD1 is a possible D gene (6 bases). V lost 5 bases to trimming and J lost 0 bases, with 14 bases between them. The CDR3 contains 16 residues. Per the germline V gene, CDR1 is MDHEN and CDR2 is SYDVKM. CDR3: CASSPGHESSGNTIYF. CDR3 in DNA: TGTGCCAGCAGTCCGGGACACGAAAGCTCTGGAAACACCATATATTTT.

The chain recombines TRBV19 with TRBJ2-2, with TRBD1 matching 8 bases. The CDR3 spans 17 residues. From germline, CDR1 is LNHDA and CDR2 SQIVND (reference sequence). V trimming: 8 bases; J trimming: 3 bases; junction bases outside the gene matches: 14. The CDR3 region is CASSLGQATSYTGELFF. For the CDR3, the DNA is TGTGCCAGTTCACTGGGACAGGCGACTTCGTACACCGGGGAGCTGTTTTTT. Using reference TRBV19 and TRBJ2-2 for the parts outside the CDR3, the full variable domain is DGGITQSPKYLFRKEGQNVTLSCEQNLNHDAMYWYRQDPGQGLRLIYYSQIVNDFQKGDIAEGYSVSREKKESFPLTVTSAQKNPTAFYLCASSLGQATSYTGELFFGEGSRLTVL.

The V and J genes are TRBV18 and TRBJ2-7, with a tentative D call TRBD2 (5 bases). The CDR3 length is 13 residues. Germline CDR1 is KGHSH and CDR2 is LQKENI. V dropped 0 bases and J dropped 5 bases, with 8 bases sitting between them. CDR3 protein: CASSPPGVDEQYF. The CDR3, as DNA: TGTGCCAGCTCACCACCCGGGGTGGACGAGCAGTACTTC.

DNA of the CDR3: TGCGCCAGCAGCTTATTTAGCGGGGGGGCAGATACGCAGTATTTT. Translating gives CASSLFSGGADTQYF. This chain uses TRBV5-1 with TRBJ2-3; 11 bases align to TRBD2. The germline V gene has CDR1 SGHRS and CDR2 YFSETQ. The CDR3 has 15 residues. After removal of 2 bases from V and 4 bases from J, the junction contained 3 bases not matched to a gene.

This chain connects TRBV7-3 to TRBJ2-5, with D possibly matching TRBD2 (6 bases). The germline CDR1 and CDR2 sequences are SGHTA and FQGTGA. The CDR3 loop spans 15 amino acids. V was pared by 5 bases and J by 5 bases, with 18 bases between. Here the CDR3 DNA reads TGTGCCAGCAGCATAGGTGGGGGGATCGGGGAGACCCAGTACTTC. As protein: CASSIGGGIGETQYF.

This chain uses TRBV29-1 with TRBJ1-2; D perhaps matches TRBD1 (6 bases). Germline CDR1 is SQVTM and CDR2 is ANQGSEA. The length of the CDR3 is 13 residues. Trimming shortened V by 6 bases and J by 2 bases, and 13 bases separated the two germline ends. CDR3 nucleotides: TGCAGCGTACAGACAGGAACAAACTATGGCTACACCTTC. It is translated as CSVQTGTNYGYTF.

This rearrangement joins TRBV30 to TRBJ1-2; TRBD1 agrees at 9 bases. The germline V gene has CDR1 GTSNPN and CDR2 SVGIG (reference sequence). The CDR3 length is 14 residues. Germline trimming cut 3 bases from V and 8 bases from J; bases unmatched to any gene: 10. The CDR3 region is CAWSGDRASGGYTF. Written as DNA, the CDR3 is TGTGCCTGGAGCGGGGACAGGGCTTCAGGGGGCTACACCTTC.

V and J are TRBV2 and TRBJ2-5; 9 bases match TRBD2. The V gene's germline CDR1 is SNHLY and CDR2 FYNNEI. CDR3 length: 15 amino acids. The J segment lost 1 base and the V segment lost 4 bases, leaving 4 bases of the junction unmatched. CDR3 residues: CASSVIAGAQETQYF. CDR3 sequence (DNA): TGTGCCAGCAGTGTAATAGCGGGGGCCCAAGAGACCCAGTACTTC.